Described below is a single TCR beta chain sequence and its context. The ends lost 6 bases at V and 9 bases at J; junction bases unmatched: 14. Germline CDR1 reads MNHNS; CDR2 reads SASEGT. The CDR3 totals 15 residues. This sample was included in a study of T cell clones after liver transplantation. Sequenced by immunoSEQ multiplex PCR; TCRdb stores in-frame clones only, minus some. The profile shows some 60,000 clones, 60% to 80% of them singletons. The sequence came from a human donor who received a liver transplant. The specimen comprised CD4+ T cells from blood, sampled before liver transplant. The chain couples TRBV6-1 to TRBJ2-4; 7 bases are shared with TRBD1. In nucleotides, the CDR3 is TGTGCCAGCAGCCCCATAGGGGGCGAGAGGAGCATTCAGTACTTC. As protein: CASSPIGGERSIQYF.